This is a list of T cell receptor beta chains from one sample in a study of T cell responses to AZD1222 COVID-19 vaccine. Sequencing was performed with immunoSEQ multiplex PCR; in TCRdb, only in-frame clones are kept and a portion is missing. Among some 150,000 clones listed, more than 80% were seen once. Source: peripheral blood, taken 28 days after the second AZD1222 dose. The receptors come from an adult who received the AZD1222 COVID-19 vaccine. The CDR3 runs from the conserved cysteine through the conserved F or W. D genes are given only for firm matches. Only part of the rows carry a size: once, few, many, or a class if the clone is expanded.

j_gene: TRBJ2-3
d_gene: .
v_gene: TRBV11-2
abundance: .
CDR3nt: TGTGCCAGCACTCAAGGGGCGTTATGGACAGATACGCAGTATTTT
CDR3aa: CASTQGALWTDTQYF

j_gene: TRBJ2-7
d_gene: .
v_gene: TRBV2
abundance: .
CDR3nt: TGTGCCAGCAGTGAAGCGGGGGCGCGGGGCTCCTACGAGCAGTACTTC
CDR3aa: CASSEAGARGSYEQYF

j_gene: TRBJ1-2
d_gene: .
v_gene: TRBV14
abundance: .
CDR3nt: TGTGCCAGCAGCCAAGAATGGCGGTCGGGGGGCTACACCTTC
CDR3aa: CASSQEWRSGGYTF

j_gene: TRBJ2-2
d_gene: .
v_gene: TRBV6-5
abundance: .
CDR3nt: TGTGCCAGCACCGAGACAGCCCCAAAATCCGGGGAGCTGTTTTTT
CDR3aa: CASTETAPKSGELFF

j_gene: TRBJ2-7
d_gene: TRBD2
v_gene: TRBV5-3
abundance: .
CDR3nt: TGTGCCAGAAGCCAGGACCCTAGCGGGAGCCCCAGGGAGCAGTACTTC
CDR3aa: CARSQDPSGSPREQYF

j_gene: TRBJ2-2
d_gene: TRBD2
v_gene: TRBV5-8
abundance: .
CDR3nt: TGTGCCAGCAGCTCGGGACTAGCGTCGCTCACCGGGGAGCTGTTTTTT
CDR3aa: CASSSGLASLTGELFF

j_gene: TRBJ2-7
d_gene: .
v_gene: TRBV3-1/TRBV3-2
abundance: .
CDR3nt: TGTGCCAGCAGCCAATCTAACTTTCATCGGGAACACTACGAGCAGTACTTC
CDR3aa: CASSQSNFHREHYEQYF

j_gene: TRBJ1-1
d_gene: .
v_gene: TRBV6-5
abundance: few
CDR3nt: TGTGCCAGCAGTTACGGCGGTTGGAACACTGAAGCTTTCTTT
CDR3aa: CASSYGGWNTEAFF

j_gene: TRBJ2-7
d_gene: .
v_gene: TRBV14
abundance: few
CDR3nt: TGTGCCAGCAGCCAAGCAGCGTTCTCCTACGAGCAGTACTTC
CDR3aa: CASSQAAFSYEQYF

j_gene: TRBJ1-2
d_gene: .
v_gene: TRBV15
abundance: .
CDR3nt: TGTGCCACCAGCAGAAACAGGGACGGCTACACCTTC
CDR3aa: CATSRNRDGYTF

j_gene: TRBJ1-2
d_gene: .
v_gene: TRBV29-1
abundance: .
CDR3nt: TGCAGCGTAGACCACGAAGCGGGGGAAGGGAACTATGGCTACACCTTC
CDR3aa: CSVDHEAGEGNYGYTF

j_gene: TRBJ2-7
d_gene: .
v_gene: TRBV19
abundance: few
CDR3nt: TGTGCCAGTAGTTCCTCCTACGAGCAGTACTTC
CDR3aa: CASSSSYEQYF

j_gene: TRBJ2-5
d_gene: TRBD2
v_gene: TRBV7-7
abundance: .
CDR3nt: TGTGCCAGCAATAGCGGGAGTGAGGAGACCCAGTACTTC
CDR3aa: CASNSGSEETQYF

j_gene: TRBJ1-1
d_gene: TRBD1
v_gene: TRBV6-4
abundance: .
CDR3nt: TGTGCCAGCAGTGACTCCCCTTTCGGACAGGGGAACACTGAAGCTTTCTTT
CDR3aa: CASSDSPFGQGNTEAFF

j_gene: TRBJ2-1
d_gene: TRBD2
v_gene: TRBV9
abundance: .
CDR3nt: TGTGCCAGCAGCTCCCGACTGACCGGACTAGCGGGGAGGGCTAATTACAATGAGCAGTTCTTC
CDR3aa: CASSSRLTGLAGRANYNEQFF

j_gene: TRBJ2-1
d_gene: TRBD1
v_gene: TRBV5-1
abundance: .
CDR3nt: TGCGCCAGCAGCCTTGACAGGGGTTCGAATGAGCAGTTCTTC
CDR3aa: CASSLDRGSNEQFF

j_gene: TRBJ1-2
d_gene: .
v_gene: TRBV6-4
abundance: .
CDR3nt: TGTGCCAGCAGTGACTCGAAGACGGGGGCGAGGGGCTACACCTTC
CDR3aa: CASSDSKTGARGYTF

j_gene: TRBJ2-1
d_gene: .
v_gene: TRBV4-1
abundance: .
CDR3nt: TGCGCCAGCAGCCAAGATCATAGGGCCAACTCCTACAATGAGCAGTTCTTC
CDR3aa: CASSQDHRANSYNEQFF

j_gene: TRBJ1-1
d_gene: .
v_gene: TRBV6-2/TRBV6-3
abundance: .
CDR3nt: TGTGCCAGCAGCCAGGGCGCTGAAGCTTTCTTT
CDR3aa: CASSQGAEAFF

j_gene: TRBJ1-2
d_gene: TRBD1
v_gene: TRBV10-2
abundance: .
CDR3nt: TGCGCCAGCATGAGGGCTGCTCCCGGGACAGGGATATCAGATGGCTACACCTTC
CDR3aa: CASMRAAPGTGISDGYTF

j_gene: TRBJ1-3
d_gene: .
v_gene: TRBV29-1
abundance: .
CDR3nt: TGCAGCGTTGATTCGGGATCTGGAAACACCATATATTTT
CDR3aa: CSVDSGSGNTIYF

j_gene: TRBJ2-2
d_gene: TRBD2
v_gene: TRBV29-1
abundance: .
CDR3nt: TGCAGCGCCCAGAAGGGGGCGGGAGGGACCACCGGGGAGCTGTTTTTT
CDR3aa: CSAQKGAGGTTGELFF

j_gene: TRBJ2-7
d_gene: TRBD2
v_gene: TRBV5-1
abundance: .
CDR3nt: TGCGCCAGCAGCTTGGGGCGGGGGGGCTACCACGAGCAGTACTTC
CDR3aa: CASSLGRGGYHEQYF

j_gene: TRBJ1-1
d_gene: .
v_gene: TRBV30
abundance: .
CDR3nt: TGTGCCTGGAGGAGTCGTCGGAACACTGAAGCTTTCTTT
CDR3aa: CAWRSRRNTEAFF

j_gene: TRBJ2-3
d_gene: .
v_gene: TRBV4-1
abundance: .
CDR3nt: TGCGCCAGCAGCCTTATCTTTCGGGAGACAGATACGCAGTATTTT
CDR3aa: CASSLIFRETDTQYF

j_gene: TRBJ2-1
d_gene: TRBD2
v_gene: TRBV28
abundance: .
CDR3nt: TGTGCCAGCAGTTTATCGCTCGTAGCGGGAAGGTCCTACAATGAGCAGTTCTTC
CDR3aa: CASSLSLVAGRSYNEQFF

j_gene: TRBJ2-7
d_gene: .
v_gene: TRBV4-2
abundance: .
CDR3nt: TGTGCCAGCAGCCCAAACGCTCAGGGCGGCGAGCAGTACTTC
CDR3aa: CASSPNAQGGEQYF

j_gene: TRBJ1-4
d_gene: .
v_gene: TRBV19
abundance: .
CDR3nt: TGTGCCAGTAGTACGCCCAGGGTTGCAACTAATGAAAAACTGTTTTTT
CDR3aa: CASSTPRVATNEKLFF

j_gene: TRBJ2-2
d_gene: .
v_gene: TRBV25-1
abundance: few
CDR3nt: TGTGCCAGCAGTCCTTTGGGCGGGGAGCTGTTTTTT
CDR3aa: CASSPLGGELFF

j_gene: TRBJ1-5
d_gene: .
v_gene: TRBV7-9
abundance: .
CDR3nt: TGTGCCAGCAGCTTAATTCAGGGCCCGTATAGCAATCAGCCCCAGCATTTT
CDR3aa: CASSLIQGPYSNQPQHF

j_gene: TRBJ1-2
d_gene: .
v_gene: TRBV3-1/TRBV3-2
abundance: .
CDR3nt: TGTGCCAGCAGCCAAGTGGTCCCCCCCCTGAATGGCTACACCTTC
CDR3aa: CASSQVVPPLNGYTF

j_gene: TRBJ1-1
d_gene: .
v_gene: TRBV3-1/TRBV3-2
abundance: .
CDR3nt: TGTGCCAGCGAGGGTAGCGACACTGAAGCTTTCTTT
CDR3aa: CASEGSDTEAFF

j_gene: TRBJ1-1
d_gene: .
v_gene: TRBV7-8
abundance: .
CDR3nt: TGTGCCAGCAGCTCGCGGGGAGGCACTGAAGCTTTCTTT
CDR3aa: CASSSRGGTEAFF

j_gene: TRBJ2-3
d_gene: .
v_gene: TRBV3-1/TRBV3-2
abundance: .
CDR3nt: TGTGCCAGCAGCCCACGGGGTGGGATCACAGATACGCAGTATTTT
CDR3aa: CASSPRGGITDTQYF

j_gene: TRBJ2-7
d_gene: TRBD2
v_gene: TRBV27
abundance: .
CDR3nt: TGTGCCAGCAGTAATCAGCTGACTAGCGGGAATTACGAGCAGTACTTC
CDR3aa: CASSNQLTSGNYEQYF

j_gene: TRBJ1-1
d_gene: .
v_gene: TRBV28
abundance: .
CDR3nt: TGTGCCAGCGGGGCAGGGGCTTTGAACACTGAAGCTTTCTTT
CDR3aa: CASGAGALNTEAFF

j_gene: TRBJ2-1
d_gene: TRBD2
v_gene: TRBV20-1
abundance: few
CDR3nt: TGCAGTGCTAGTGGACTAGCGGGAGCCCCACAGAATGAGCAGTTCTTC
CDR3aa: CSASGLAGAPQNEQFF

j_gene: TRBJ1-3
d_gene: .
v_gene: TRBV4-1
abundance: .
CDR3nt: TGCGCCAGCAGCCAAGAACCGGGTGGAAACACCATATATTTT
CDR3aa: CASSQEPGGNTIYF

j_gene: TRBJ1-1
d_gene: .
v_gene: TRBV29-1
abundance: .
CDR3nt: TGCAGCGTCCAGGGACGGGTGAACACTGAAGCTTTCTTT
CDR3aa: CSVQGRVNTEAFF

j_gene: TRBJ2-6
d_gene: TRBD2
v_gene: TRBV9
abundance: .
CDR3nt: TGTGCCAGCAGCGTAGCTAGCGGGATGAATGGGGCCAACGTCCTGACTTTC
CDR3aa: CASSVASGMNGANVLTF

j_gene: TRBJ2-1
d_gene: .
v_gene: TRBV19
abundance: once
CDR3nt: TGTGCCAGTAGTATGGGGTATAATGAGCAGTTCTTC
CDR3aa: CASSMGYNEQFF

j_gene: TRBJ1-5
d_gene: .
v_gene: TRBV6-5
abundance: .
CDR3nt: TGTGCCAGCAGCCGATCCAGGGGCAATCAGCCCCAGCATTTT
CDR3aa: CASSRSRGNQPQHF

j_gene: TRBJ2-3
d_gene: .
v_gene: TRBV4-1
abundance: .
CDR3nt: TGCGCCAGCAGCCCGGGATCCACAGATACGCAGTATTTT
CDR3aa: CASSPGSTDTQYF

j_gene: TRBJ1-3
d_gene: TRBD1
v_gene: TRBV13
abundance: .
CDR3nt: TGTGCCAGCAGCCCAGGGACAGGGGCTGGAAACACCATATATTTT
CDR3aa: CASSPGTGAGNTIYF

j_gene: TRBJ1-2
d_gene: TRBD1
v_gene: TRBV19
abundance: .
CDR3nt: TGTGCCAGTGGGCAGGGGGACGCGACCTATGGCTACACCTTC
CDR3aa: CASGQGDATYGYTF

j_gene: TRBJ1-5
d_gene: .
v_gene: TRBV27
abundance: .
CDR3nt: TGTGCCAGCAGTTTATCGGCTTGGGGCAATCAGCCCCAGCATTTT
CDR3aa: CASSLSAWGNQPQHF

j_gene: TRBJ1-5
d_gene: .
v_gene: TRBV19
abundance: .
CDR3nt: TGTGCCAGTAGTATAGTCGGGCAGCCCCAGCATTTT
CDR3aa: CASSIVGQPQHF

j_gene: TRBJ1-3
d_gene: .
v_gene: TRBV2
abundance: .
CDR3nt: TGTGCCAGCAGTGATAGTATCTCTGGAAACACCATATATTTT
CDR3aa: CASSDSISGNTIYF

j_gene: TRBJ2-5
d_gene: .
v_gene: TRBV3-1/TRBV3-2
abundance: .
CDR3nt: TGTGCCAGCAGCCAAGATGAGGTCCCCAGGACCCAGTACTTC
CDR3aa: CASSQDEVPRTQYF

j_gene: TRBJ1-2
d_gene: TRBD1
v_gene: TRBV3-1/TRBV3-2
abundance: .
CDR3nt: TGTGCCAGCAGCCAAGCGACAGGGAAGAATGGCTACACCTTC
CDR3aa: CASSQATGKNGYTF

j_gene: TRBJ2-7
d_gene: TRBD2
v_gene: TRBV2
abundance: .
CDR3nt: TGTGCCAGCAGTCCATCTAGCGGGCCCCCCTACGAGCAGTACTTC
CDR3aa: CASSPSSGPPYEQYF

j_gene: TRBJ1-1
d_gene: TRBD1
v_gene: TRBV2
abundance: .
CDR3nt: TGTGCCAGCAGGGCAAAACAGGGGATTGAAGCTTTCTTT
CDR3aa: CASRAKQGIEAFF

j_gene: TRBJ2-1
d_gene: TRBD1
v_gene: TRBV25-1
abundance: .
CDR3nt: TGTGCCAGCAGTGGGACAGGGGGTGGGCAGTTCTTC
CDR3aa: CASSGTGGGQFF